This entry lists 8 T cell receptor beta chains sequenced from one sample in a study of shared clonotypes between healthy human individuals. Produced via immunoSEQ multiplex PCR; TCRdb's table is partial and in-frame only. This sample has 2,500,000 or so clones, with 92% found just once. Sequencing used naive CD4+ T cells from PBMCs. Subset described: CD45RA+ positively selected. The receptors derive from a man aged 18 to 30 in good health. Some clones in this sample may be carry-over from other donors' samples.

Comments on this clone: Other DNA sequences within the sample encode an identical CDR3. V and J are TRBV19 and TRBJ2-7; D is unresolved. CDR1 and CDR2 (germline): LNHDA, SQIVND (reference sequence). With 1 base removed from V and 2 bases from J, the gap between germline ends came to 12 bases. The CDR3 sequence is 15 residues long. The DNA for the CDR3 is TGTGCCAGTAGTATAGGCGGTGGTTGGGCCTACGAGCAGTACTTC. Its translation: CASSIGGGWAYEQYF.

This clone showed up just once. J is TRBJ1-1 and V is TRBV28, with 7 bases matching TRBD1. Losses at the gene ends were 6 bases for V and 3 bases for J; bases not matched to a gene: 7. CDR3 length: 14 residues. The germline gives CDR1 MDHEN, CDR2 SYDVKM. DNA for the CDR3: TGTGCCAGCAGCCTCGACAGGGTCGACACTGAAGCTTTCTTT. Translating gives CASSLDRVDTEAFF. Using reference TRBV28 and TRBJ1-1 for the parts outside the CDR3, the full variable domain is DVKVTQSSRYLVKRTGEKVFLECVQDMDHENMFWYRQDPGLGLRLIYFSYDVKMKEKGDIPEGYSVSREKKERFSLILESASTNQTSMYLCASSLDRVDTEAFFGQGTRLTVV.

The CDR3 DNA is TGTGCCAGCAGTTCGCTAGCGGGGAAGGTGGATGAGCAGTTCTTC. Translation: CASSSLAGKVDEQFF. This chain connects TRBV28 to TRBJ2-1, with TRBD2 matching 9 bases. The CDR3 totals 15 residues. CDR1 and CDR2 from the germline V gene are MDHEN and SYDVKM. J lost 8 bases, V lost 4 bases, and 9 bases had no gene match.

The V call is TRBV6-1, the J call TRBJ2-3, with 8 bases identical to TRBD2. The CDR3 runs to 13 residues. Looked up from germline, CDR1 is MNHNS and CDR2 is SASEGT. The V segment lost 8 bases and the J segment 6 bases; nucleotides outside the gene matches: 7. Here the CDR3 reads CASRGLAGDTQYF. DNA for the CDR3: TGTGCCAGCCGAGGACTAGCTGGCGATACGCAGTATTTT.

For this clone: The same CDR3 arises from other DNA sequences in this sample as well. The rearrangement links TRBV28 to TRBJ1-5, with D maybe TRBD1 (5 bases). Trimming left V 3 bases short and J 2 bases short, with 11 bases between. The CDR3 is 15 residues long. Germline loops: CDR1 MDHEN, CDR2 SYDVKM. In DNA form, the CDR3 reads TGTGCCAGCAGTTTCGGAGGGGACGGCAATCAGCCCCAGCATTTT. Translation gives CASSFGGDGNQPQHF.

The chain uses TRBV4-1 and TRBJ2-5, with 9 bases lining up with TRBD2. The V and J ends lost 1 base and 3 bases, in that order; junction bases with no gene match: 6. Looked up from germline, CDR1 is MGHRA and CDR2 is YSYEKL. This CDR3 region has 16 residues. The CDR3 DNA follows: TGCGCCAGCAGCCAAGCGGCGGGGGGGGCGGAAGAGACCCAGTACTTC. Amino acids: CASSQAAGGAEETQYF.

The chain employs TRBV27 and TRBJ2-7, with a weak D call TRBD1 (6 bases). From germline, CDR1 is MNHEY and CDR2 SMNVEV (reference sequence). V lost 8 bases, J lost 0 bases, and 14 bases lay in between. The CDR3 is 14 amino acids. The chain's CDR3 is CASRSQGSSYEQYF. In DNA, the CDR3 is TGTGCCAGCCGATCACAGGGTTCCTCCTACGAGCAGTACTTC.

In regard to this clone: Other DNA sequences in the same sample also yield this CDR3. The CDR3 spells CASSVTSGSSYEQYF. The CDR3 DNA is TGTGCCAGCAGCGTAACTAGCGGGTCCTCCTACGAGCAGTACTTC. The chain links TRBV7-2 to TRBJ2-7, with 9 bases lining up with TRBD2. Per the germline V gene, CDR1 is SGHTA and CDR2 is FQGNSA. The CDR3 covers 15 residues. With V trimmed by 5 bases and J by 0 bases, 5 bases remained unmatched.